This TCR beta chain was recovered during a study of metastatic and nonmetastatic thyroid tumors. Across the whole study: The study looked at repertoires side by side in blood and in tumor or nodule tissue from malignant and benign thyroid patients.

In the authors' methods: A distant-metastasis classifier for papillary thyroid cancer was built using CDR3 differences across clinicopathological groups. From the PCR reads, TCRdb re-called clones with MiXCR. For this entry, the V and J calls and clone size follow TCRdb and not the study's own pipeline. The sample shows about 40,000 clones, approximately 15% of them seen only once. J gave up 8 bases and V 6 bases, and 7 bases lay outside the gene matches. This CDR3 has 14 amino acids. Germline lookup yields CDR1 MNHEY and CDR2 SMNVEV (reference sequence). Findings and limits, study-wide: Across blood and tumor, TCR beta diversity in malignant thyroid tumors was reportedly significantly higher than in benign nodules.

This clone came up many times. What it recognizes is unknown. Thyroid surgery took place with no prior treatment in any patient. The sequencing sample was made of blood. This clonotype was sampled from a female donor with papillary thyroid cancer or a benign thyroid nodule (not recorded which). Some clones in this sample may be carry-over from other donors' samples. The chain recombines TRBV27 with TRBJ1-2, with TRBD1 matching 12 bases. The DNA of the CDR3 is TGTGCCAGCAGACAAGCCGGGACAGGGGGCGGCTACACCTTC. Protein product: CASRQAGTGGGYTF.